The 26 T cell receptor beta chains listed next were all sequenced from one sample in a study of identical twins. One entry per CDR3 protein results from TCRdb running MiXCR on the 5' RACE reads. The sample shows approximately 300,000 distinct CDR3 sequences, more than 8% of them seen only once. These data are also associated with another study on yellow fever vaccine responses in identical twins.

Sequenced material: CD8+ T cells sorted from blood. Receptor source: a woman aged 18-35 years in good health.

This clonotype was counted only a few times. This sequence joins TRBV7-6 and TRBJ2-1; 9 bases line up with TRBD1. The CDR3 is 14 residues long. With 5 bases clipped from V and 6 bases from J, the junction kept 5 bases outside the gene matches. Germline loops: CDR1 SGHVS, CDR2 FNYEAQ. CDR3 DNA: TGTGCCAGCAGCGCGGGACAGGGCTTCAATGAGCAGTTCTTC. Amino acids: CASSAGQGFNEQFF.

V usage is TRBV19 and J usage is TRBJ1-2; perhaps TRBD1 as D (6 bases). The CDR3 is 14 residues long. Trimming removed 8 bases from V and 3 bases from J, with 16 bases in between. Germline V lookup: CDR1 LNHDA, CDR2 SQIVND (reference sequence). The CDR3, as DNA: TGTGCCAGTCTACGGACAGACCGATACTATGGCTACACCTTC. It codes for CASLRTDRYYGYTF.

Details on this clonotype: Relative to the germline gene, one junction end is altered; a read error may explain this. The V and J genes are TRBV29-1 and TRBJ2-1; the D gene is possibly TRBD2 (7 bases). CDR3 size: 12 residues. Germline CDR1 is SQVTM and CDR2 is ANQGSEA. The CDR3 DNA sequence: TGCAGCGTTGAACCCCCTGGGGGGGCGGCGTGCTTC. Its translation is CSVEPPGGAACF.

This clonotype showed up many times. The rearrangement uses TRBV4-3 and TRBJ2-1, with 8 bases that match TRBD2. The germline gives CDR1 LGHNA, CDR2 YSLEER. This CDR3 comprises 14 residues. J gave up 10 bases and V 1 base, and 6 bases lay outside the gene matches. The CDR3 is CASSQGYQREEQFF. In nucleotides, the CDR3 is TGCGCCAGCAGCCAAGGGTATCAGCGGGAGGAGCAGTTCTTC.

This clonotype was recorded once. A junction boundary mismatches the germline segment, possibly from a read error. The CDR3 is CASRESLAAGELLF. CDR3 DNA: TGTGCCAGTAGGGAATCCCTAGCCGCCGGGGAGCTGCTTTTT. The chain joins TRBV6-2 or TRBV6-3 to TRBJ2-2, with D perhaps TRBD2 (5 bases). Per the germline V gene, CDR1 is MNHEY and CDR2 is SVGEGT. CDR3 length equals 14 residues.

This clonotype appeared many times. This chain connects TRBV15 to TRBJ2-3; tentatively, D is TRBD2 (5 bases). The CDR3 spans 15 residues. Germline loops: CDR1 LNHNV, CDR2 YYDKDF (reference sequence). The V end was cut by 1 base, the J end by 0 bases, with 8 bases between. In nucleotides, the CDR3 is TGTGCCACCAGCAGAGGTAGCGACAGCACAGATACGCAGTATTTT. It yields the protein CATSRGSDSTDTQYF.

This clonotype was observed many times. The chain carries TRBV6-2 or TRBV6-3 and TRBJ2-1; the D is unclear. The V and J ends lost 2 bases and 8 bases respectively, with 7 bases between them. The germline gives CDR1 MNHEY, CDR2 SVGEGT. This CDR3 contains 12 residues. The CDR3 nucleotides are TGTGCCAGCAGTTACAATCTCCATGAGCAGTTCTTC. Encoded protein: CASSYNLHEQFF.

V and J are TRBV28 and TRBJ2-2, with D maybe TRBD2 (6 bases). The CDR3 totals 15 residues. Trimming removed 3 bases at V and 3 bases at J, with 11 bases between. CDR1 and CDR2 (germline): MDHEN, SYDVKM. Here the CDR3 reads CASSFGGVDTGELFF. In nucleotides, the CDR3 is TGTGCCAGCAGTTTCGGGGGAGTTGACACCGGGGAGCTGTTTTTT.

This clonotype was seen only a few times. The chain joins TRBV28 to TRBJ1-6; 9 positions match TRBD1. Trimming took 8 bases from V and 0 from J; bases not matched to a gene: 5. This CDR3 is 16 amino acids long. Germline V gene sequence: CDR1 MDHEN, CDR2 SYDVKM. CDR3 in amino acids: CASWDRASSYNSPLHF. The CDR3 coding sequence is TGTGCCAGCTGGGACAGGGCGAGCTCCTATAATTCACCCCTCCACTTT.

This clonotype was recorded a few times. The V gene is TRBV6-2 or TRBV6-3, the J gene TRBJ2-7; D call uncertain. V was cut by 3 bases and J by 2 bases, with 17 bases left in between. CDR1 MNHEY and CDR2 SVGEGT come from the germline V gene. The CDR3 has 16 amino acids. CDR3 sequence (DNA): TGTGCCAGCAGTTATCTTGGATTGGATCCTACCTACGAGCAGTACTTC. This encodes CASSYLGLDPTYEQYF.

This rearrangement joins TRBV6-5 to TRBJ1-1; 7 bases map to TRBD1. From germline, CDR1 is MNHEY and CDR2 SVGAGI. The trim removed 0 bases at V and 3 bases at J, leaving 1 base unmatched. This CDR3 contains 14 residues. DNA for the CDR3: TGTGCCAGCAGTTACTCGGGACAGCACACTGAAGCTTTCTTT. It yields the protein CASSYSGQHTEAFF.

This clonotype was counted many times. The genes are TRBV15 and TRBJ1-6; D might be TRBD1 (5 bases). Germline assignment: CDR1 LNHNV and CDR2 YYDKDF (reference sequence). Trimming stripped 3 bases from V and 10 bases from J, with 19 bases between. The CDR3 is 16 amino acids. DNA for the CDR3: TGTGCCACCAGCAGCACTGTAGGGGTTACGGGATCACCCCTCCACTTT. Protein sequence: CATSSTVGVTGSPLHF.

The CDR3 spells CAWSVGHEQYF. CDR3 DNA sequence: TGTGCCTGGAGTGTTGGCCACGAGCAGTACTTC. This chain connects TRBV30 to TRBJ2-7; D is uncertain. The germline V and J ends were trimmed by 0 bases and 5 bases, with 5 bases remaining between them. The CDR3 runs 11 residues. The germline V gene encodes CDR1 GTSNPN and CDR2 SVGIG (reference sequence).

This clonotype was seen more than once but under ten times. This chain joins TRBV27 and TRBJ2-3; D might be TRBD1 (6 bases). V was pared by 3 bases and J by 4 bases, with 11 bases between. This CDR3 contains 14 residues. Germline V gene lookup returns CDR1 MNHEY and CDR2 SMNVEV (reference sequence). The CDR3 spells CASSLLGAPDTQYF. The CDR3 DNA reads TGTGCCAGCAGTTTGCTGGGGGCCCCAGATACGCAGTATTTT.

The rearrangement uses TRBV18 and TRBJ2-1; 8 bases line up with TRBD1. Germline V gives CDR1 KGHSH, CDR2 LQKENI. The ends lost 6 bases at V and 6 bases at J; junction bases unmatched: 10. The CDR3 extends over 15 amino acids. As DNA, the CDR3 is TGTGCCAGCTCGCGCGGACAGGGCTCACGCAATGAGCAGTTCTTC. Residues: CASSRGQGSRNEQFF.

Here the CDR3 DNA reads TGCAGTGCTAGAGTTTCGGGGGACGCAGGAAACACCATATATTTT. Translation: CSARVSGDAGNTIYF. The J gene is TRBJ1-3, the V gene TRBV20-1, with D possibly TRBD1 on 5 matching bases. CDR1 is DFQATT, CDR2 SNEGSKA, per germline (reference sequence). V lost 1 base, J lost 4 bases, and 14 bases lay in between. This CDR3 has 15 amino acids.

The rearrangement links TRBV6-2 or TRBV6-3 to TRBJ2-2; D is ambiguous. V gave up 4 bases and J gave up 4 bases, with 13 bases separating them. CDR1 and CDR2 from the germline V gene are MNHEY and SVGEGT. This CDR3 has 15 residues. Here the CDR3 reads CASSWEGSFTGELFF. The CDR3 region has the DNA TGTGCCAGCAGTTGGGAAGGCAGCTTCACCGGGGAGCTGTTTTTT.

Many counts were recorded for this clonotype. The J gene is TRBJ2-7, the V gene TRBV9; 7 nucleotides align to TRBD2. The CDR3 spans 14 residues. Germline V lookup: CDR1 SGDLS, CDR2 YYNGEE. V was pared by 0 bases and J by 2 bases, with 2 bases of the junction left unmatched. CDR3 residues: CASSVEGTTYEQYF. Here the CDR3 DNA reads TGTGCCAGCAGCGTAGAGGGGACTACCTACGAGCAGTACTTC.

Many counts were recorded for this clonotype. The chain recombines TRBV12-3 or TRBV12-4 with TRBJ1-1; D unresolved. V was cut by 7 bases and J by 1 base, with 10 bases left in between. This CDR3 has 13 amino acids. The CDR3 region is CASTQEGNTEAFF. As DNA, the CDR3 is TGTGCCAGCACCCAAGAGGGGAACACTGAAGCTTTCTTT.

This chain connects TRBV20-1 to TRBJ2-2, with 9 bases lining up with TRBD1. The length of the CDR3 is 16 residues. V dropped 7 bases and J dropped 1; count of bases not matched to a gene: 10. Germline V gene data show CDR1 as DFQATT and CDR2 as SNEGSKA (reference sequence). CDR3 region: CSVIKGQGKNTGELFF. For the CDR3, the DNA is TGCAGTGTTATCAAGGGACAGGGAAAGAACACCGGGGAGCTGTTTTTT.

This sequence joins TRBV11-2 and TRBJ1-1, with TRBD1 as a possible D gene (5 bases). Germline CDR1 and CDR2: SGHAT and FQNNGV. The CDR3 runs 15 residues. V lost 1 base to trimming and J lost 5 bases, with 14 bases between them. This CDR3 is CASSLGGRGRTEAFF. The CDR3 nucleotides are TGTGCCAGCAGCTTAGGGGGGAGAGGACGGACTGAAGCTTTCTTT.

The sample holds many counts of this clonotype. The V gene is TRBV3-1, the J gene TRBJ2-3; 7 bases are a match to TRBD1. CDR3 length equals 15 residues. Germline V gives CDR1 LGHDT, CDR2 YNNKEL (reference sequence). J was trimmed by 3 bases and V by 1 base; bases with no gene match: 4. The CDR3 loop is CASSQAHRGTDTQYF. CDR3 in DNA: TGTGCCAGCAGCCAAGCTCACAGGGGTACAGATACGCAGTATTTT.

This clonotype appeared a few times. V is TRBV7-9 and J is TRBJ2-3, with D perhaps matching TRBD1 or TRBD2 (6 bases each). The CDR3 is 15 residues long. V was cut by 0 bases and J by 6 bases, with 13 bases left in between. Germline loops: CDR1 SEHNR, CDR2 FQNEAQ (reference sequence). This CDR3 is CASSLASGGLDTQYF. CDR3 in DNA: TGTGCCAGCAGCTTAGCCTCTGGGGGGCTGGATACGCAGTATTTT.

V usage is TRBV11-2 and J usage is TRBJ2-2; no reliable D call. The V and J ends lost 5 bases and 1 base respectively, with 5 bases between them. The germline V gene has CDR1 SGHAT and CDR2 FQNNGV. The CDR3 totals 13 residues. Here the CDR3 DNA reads TGTGCCAGCAGCCATTGGAACACCGGGGAGCTGTTTTTT. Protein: CASSHWNTGELFF.

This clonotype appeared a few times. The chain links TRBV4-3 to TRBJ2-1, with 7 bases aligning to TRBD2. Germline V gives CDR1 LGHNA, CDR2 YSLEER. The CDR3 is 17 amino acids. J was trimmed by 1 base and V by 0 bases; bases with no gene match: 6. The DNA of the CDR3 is TGCGCCAGCAGCCAAGATCACGGGGGGAGGTCCTACAATGAGCAGTTCTTC. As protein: CASSQDHGGRSYNEQFF.

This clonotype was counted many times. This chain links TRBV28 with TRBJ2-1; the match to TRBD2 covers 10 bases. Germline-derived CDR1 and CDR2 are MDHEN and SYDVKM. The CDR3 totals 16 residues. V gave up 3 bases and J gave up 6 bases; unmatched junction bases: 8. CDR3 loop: CASSFTSGGAGNEQFF. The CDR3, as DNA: TGTGCCAGCAGTTTCACGAGCGGGGGGGCGGGCAATGAGCAGTTCTTC.